Sequencing of this TCR beta chain was carried out in a study of PD-L1 blockade in urothelial cancer. Trimming took 4 bases from V and 7 from J, leaving 17 bases between them. This CDR3 is 14 amino acids long. Per germline, CDR1 MNHNY and CDR2 SVGAGI (reference sequence). Regarding time point: pretreatment peripheral blood. Sequenced by immunoSEQ multiplex PCR; TCRdb stores in-frame clones only, minus some. This sample carries around 70,000 clones, roughly 90% of them seen once, and the ten largest clones take around 4.8%. Sample: PBMCs, taken around atezolizumab (anti-PD-L1) treatment. This chain links TRBV6-6 with TRBJ2-7; tentative D call: TRBD1 (7 bases). The TCR comes from a man aged 70 or older with urothelial cancer. The CDR3 DNA follows: TGTGCCAGCAGTTCCCAGGGGGGCGGTCGGGAGCAGTACTTC. Amino acid sequence: CASSSQGGGREQYF.